This T cell receptor beta chain was recovered during a study of cytomegalovirus exposure and HLA in healthy donors. Regarding the study as a whole: It was reported in a later analysis that an Asian-associated ancestry cluster showed fewer N-insertions than the approximately 700-donor mean. Rarity marked most TCR sequences, yet some public TCRs occurred in many donors. Sequencing had likely introduced a cluster of highly shared sequence variants as an artifact.

The CDR3 is made up of 14 amino acids. From germline, CDR1 is SGHDN and CDR2 FVKESK. With 6 bases removed from V and 3 bases from J, the gap between germline ends came to 12 bases. In the PCR, 60 Vbeta and 13 Jbeta primers were used. Here immunoSEQ multiplex PCR was the method, and the copy in TCRdb shows in-frame clones only, minus some. There are 150,000 to 200,000 clones in the sample; over 75% occur only once, and approximately 2% lies in the top ten. As concerns this clone: The target antigen is unknown.

This receptor was identified in a woman between 25 and 40 years old in good health and CMV-seronegative. Material for sequencing was PBMCs. This chain connects TRBV14 to TRBJ2-1; a possible D gene is TRBD2 (5 bases). CDR3 in DNA: TGTGCCAGCAGGCCCCGGGGAAACTACAATGAGCAGTTCTTC. Its protein is CASRPRGNYNEQFF.